The clone carrying this T cell receptor beta chain has a handful of counts. TCRdb used MiXCR to call clones anew from the PCR reads. The sample has 14,000 to 15,000 clones, about 23% seen once; the top ten hold less than 10%. Prior to thyroid surgery, none of the patients had received any treatment. The germline V and J ends were trimmed by 6 bases and 3 bases, with 15 bases remaining between them. The CDR3 consists of 15 residues. The data derive from a study of metastatic and nonmetastatic thyroid tumors. The sequenced sample was tumor tissue. The receptor comes from a female donor with papillary thyroid cancer or a benign thyroid nodule (not recorded which). Some clones in this sample may be carry-over from other donors' samples. This sequence joins TRBV12-3 or TRBV12-4 and TRBJ1-3, with D possibly being TRBD1 (6 bases). The CDR3 DNA reads as TGTGCCAGCAGCCCCGGACAGTGGAGTGGAAACACCATATATTTT. Its translation: CASSPGQWSGNTIYF.